These 21 T cell receptor beta chains originate from one sample sequenced in a study of cytomegalovirus exposure and HLA in healthy donors. With 60 Vbeta and 13 Jbeta primers, the PCR was carried out. The data were produced by immunoSEQ multiplex PCR, yet TCRdb's version contains in-frame clones alone and is incomplete. The sample has more than 95,000 clones, approximately 70% seen once. The sample consisted of PBMCs. The receptor source for this set is a man under 40 in good health and CMV-seronegative.

The chain uses TRBV11-2 and TRBJ2-3; 13 bases match TRBD2. The CDR3 runs to 18 residues. Germline lookup yields CDR1 SGHAT and CDR2 FQNNGV. The J segment lost 2 bases and the V segment lost 5 bases, leaving 10 bases of the junction unmatched. The CDR3 protein is CASSRTSGRALYTDTQYF. CDR3 DNA: TGTGCCAGCAGCCGTACTAGCGGGAGGGCCCTATACACAGATACGCAGTATTTT. Filled out from reference TRBV11-2 and TRBJ2-3, the complete variable domain reads EAGVAQSPRYKIIEKRQSVAFWCNPISGHATLYWYQQILGQGPKLLIQFQNNGVVDDSQLPKDRFSAERLKGVDSTLKIQPAKLEDSAVYLCASSRTSGRALYTDTQYFGPGTRLTVL.

V usage is TRBV7-2 and J usage is TRBJ2-1, with 10 positions matching TRBD2. The length of the CDR3 is 16 residues. Trimming removed 5 bases from V and 3 bases from J; junction bases left unmatched: 7. The germline V gene encodes CDR1 SGHTA and CDR2 FQGNSA. In nucleotides, the CDR3 is TGTGCCAGCAGCAAGAGCGGGAGGGCGCGCTACAATGAGCAGTTCTTC. Encoded protein: CASSKSGRARYNEQFF.

The chain has TRBV30 and TRBJ2-7; TRBD1 matches at 8 bases. This CDR3 comprises 12 residues. CDR1 GTSNPN and CDR2 SVGIG come from the germline V gene (reference sequence). The trim removed 2 bases at V and 5 bases at J, leaving 2 bases unmatched. CDR3 protein: CAWSLTGDEQYF. CDR3 DNA sequence: TGTGCCTGGAGTTTGACAGGGGACGAGCAGTACTTC.

J is TRBJ2-2 and V is TRBV5-5, with 9 nucleotides matching TRBD2. Germline trimming cut 3 bases from V and 3 bases from J; bases unmatched to any gene: 6. CDR3 size: 16 residues. Germline lookup yields CDR1 SGHKS and CDR2 YYEKEE (reference sequence). The CDR3, as DNA: TGTGCCAGCAGCTCCATAGCGGGAGAGCACACCGGGGAGCTGTTTTTT. It is translated as CASSSIAGEHTGELFF. The full variable domain, with the rest looked up from reference TRBV5-5 and TRBJ2-2, is DAGVTQSPTHLIKTRGQQVTLRCSPISGHKSVSWYQQVLGQGPQFIFQYYEKEERGRGNFPDRFSARQFPNYSSELNVNALLLGDSALYLCASSSIAGEHTGELFFGEGSRLTVL.

This clone was counted a single time. Germline and junction disagree at one end, which may indicate a read error. The chain uses TRBV2 and TRBJ2-4, with D perhaps TRBD1 (6 bases). CDR3 size: 14 residues. Germline values: CDR1 SNHLY, CDR2 FYNNEI. CDR3 loop: CASMAERGSNSQYF. The CDR3 DNA reads TGTGCCAGCATGGCGGAGAGGGGGTCAAACAGTCAGTACTTC.

V is TRBV5-5 and J is TRBJ1-4; D call uncertain. V was cut by 5 bases and J by 7 bases, with 18 bases left in between. This CDR3 comprises 15 residues. Germline lookup yields CDR1 SGHKS and CDR2 YYEKEE (reference sequence). The chain's CDR3 is CASRPDGGPLEKLFF. The CDR3 DNA reads TGTGCCAGCAGACCTGACGGAGGCCCCCTTGAAAAACTGTTTTTT.

The J gene is TRBJ1-2, the V gene TRBV28; D possibly corresponds to TRBD1 (5 bases). V dropped 5 bases and J dropped 7 bases, with 26 bases sitting between them. CDR3 length equals 17 residues. Per the germline V gene, CDR1 is MDHEN and CDR2 is SYDVKM. The CDR3 spells CASSPRPGKAHQGGYTF. CDR3 nucleotide sequence: TGTGCCAGCAGTCCTCGGCCTGGGAAGGCCCATCAGGGTGGCTACACCTTC.

This clone was observed a few times. The J gene is TRBJ2-3, the V gene TRBV28; tentative D call: TRBD2 (6 bases). V lost 6 bases and J 2 bases, leaving 18 bases between the germline ends. In germline, CDR1 is MDHEN, CDR2 SYDVKM. The CDR3 length is 16 residues. The chain's CDR3 is CASSPWEEPLTDTQYF. The DNA of the CDR3 is TGTGCCAGCAGCCCATGGGAGGAACCTCTCACAGATACGCAGTATTTT.

This clone was detected only a few times. The V call is TRBV25-1, the J call TRBJ2-1, with TRBD2 matching 11 bases. The CDR3 sequence is 15 residues long. The V gene end was trimmed by 5 bases and the J gene end by 10 bases; junction bases not matched to a gene: 10. CDR1 and CDR2 (germline): MGHDK, SYGVNS. The CDR3 DNA is TGTGCCAGCAGTTTATATAGCGGGAGGGCCCAAGAGCAGTTCTTC. Its translation: CASSLYSGRAQEQFF.

This clone was picked up a small number of times. The V call is TRBV7-2, the J call TRBJ2-7; 12 nucleotides agree with TRBD2. CDR3 length: 15 amino acids. The germline V gene encodes CDR1 SGHTA and CDR2 FQGNSA. V trimming: 5 bases; J trimming: 5 bases; junction bases outside the gene matches: 7. DNA for the CDR3: TGTGCCAGCAGCACCCGGACTAGCGGGATCAACGAGCAGTACTTC. This translates into CASSTRTSGINEQYF. Using reference TRBV7-2 and TRBJ2-7 for the parts outside the CDR3, the full variable domain is GAGVSQSPSNKVTEKGKDVELRCDPISGHTALYWYRQSLGQGLEFLIYFQGNSAPDKSGLPSDRFSAERTGGSVSTLTIQRTQQEDSAVYLCASSTRTSGINEQYFGPGTRLTVT.

The chain recombines TRBV7-8 with TRBJ1-1, with D maybe TRBD1 (6 bases). Germline V gene data show CDR1 as SGHVS and CDR2 as FQNEAQ. This CDR3 has 14 amino acids. Trimming left V 6 bases short and J 10 bases short, with 21 bases between. CDR3 residues: CASRSARGGAGAFF. CDR3 in DNA: TGTGCCAGCAGGTCCGCCCGGGGGGGCGCAGGAGCTTTCTTT.

This chain joins TRBV30 and TRBJ2-7; a possible D gene is TRBD1 (6 bases). V was clipped by 0 bases and J by 2 bases, with 8 bases between them. The germline gives CDR1 GTSNPN, CDR2 SVGIG (reference sequence). The CDR3 has 13 amino acids. The CDR3 here is CAWSVGGTYEQYF. The CDR3 bases are TGTGCCTGGAGTGTTGGGGGCACCTACGAGCAGTACTTC.

V gene TRBV2 combines with J gene TRBJ1-5, with D perhaps TRBD1 (6 bases). In germline, CDR1 is SNHLY, CDR2 FYNNEI. This CDR3 contains 15 residues. V was trimmed by 7 bases and J by 5 bases, leaving 18 bases between them. The DNA for the CDR3 is TGTGCCAGCACCCTACAGGGAAGGATGGATCAGCCCCAGCATTTT. Translation: CASTLQGRMDQPQHF.

This chain joins TRBV19 and TRBJ1-1, with TRBD1 identical over 7 bases. Unmatched junction bases numbered 9, after V lost 8 bases and J lost 6 bases. The CDR3 is made up of 13 amino acids. Germline V gives CDR1 LNHDA, CDR2 SQIVND (reference sequence). The CDR3 protein is CASCRGQEPEAFF. The DNA of the CDR3 is TGTGCCAGTTGCCGTGGACAGGAGCCTGAAGCTTTCTTT.

This clone appeared once. The chain is built from TRBV7-2 and TRBJ2-7; 9 nucleotides align to TRBD2. The CDR3 is made up of 15 amino acids. V shed 5 bases, J shed 2 bases, and the junction held 7 bases outside the gene matches. CDR1 is SGHTA, CDR2 FQGNSA, per germline. Written as DNA, the CDR3 is TGTGCCAGCAGCCAAAGGTCTAGCGGGGCCTACGAGCAGTACTTC. The encoded protein is CASSQRSSGAYEQYF.

The chain combines TRBV19 with TRBJ2-5; a weak D match, TRBD2 (6 bases). CDR1 is LNHDA and CDR2 is SQIVND in the germline V gene (reference sequence). Trimming cost V 6 bases and J 1 base, with 21 bases left between them. This CDR3 comprises 17 residues. CDR3: CASSPEAGLWGQETQYF. CDR3 nucleotides: TGTGCCAGTAGCCCGGAGGCGGGGCTTTGGGGCCAAGAGACCCAGTACTTC. The variable domain in full, with the rest retrieved from reference TRBV19 and TRBJ2-5, is DGGITQSPKYLFRKEGQNVTLSCEQNLNHDAMYWYRQDPGQGLRLIYYSQIVNDFQKGDIAEGYSVSREKKESFPLTVTSAQKNPTAFYLCASSPEAGLWGQETQYFGPGTRLLVL.

The V call is TRBV9, the J call TRBJ2-3, with D tentatively TRBD2 (6 bases). The germline V and J ends were trimmed by 4 bases and 6 bases, with 21 bases remaining between them. The germline gives CDR1 SGDLS, CDR2 YYNGEE. The CDR3 loop spans 16 amino acids. The CDR3 reads CASSLMGLKEGDTQYF. The CDR3 DNA reads as TGTGCCAGCAGCCTGATGGGACTGAAAGAGGGGGATACGCAGTATTTT.

The chain is built from TRBV30 and TRBJ1-4; D is perhaps TRBD1 (6 bases). CDR3 length: 14 residues. CDR1 GTSNPN and CDR2 SVGIG come from the germline V gene (reference sequence). V lost 5 bases and J lost 5, with 15 bases in between. CDR3 sequence reads: CAWGRGQRNEKLFF. In nucleotides, the CDR3 is TGTGCCTGGGGACGCGGACAGAGAAATGAAAAACTGTTTTTT.

This chain connects TRBV7-6 to TRBJ2-5; the match to TRBD1 covers 8 bases. The ends lost 3 bases at V and 4 bases at J; junction bases unmatched: 10. This CDR3 is 16 amino acids long. CDR1 SGHVS and CDR2 FNYEAQ come from the germline V gene. The CDR3 DNA follows: TGTGCCAGCAGCTTTAATACCGGGACAGGAGGAGAGACCCAGTACTTC. Translating gives CASSFNTGTGGETQYF.

The chain employs TRBV18 and TRBJ2-3; 9 bases map to TRBD2. Germline V gives CDR1 KGHSH, CDR2 LQKENI. Unmatched junction bases numbered 5, after V lost 5 bases and J lost 2 bases. The CDR3 loop spans 15 amino acids. This chain's CDR3 is CASSIAGVTTDTQYF. The CDR3, as DNA: TGTGCCAGCTCAATAGCGGGAGTAACCACAGATACGCAGTATTTT.

This clone has only a few counts. The chain recombines TRBV11-3 with TRBJ2-5; TRBD2 matches 10 bases. Looked up from germline, CDR1 is SGHNT and CDR2 is YENEEA. V lost 4 bases and J lost 1; bases outside the gene matches: 3. The length of the CDR3 is 15 residues. The CDR3 coding sequence is TGTGCCAGCAGCTCCAAGCGGGAGGGCCAAGAGACCCAGTACTTC. Translating it yields CASSSKREGQETQYF.